These 11 T cell receptor beta chains were sequenced from one sample in a study of blood T cell repertoires in COVID-19 (dated by TCRdb to about 2020). Library preparation employed the immunoSEQ multiplex PCR assay. Imported from immuneACCESS, the table was reduced by TCRdb to in-frame sequences with V and J called. These copies leave out some clones; in studies compared against another copy, an unresolved V gene accounts for under half, and the cause of the remainder is not known. The sample yields about 190,000 clones; approximately 91% were counted once. The ten largest make up 2.1% of the sample. Sequenced input: peripheral blood. Source of these receptors: a man between 65 and 80 years old with active or convalescent COVID-19.

This rearrangement joins TRBV5-4 to TRBJ2-5; 14 bases agree with TRBD2. CDR1 is SGHNT, CDR2 YYREEE, per germline (reference sequence). The CDR3 spans 16 residues. Trimming removed 4 bases from V and 5 bases from J; junction bases left unmatched: 7. The CDR3 region is CASSLTSGGARETQYF. The CDR3 bases are TGTGCCAGCAGCCTGACTAGCGGGGGGGCCCGGGAGACCCAGTACTTC.

This clone was picked up a small number of times. The V and J genes are TRBV27 and TRBJ1-6; the match to TRBD1 covers 7 bases. CDR1 and CDR2 from the germline V gene are MNHEY and SMNVEV (reference sequence). This CDR3 has 15 residues. Losses at the gene ends were 5 bases for V and 9 bases for J; bases not matched to a gene: 10. In DNA form, the CDR3 reads TGTGCCAGCAGTCCGACCGGGTCAGGGGGTTCACCCCTCCACTTT. This translates into CASSPTGSGGSPLHF.

The table lists this clone with a count of one. CDR3 nucleotides: TGTGCCAGCAGTTTTTCGGCGGGGGGGCGGGGCACAGATACGCAGTATTTT. Its protein product is CASSFSAGGRGTDTQYF. The V gene is TRBV27, the J gene TRBJ2-3; 9 bases align to TRBD2. In germline, CDR1 is MNHEY, CDR2 SMNVEV (reference sequence). Trimming took 3 bases from V and 1 from J; bases not matched to a gene: 8. The CDR3 runs 17 residues.

This clone occurred a few times. The rearrangement uses TRBV7-2 and TRBJ1-6; D is unclear. Germline V lookup: CDR1 SGHTA, CDR2 FQGNSA. The germline V and J ends were trimmed by 4 bases and 8 bases, with 12 bases remaining between them. The CDR3 contains 14 residues. CDR3 sequence: CASSSGRDHSPLHF. In DNA form, the CDR3 reads TGTGCCAGCAGCTCAGGCCGAGACCATTCACCCCTCCACTTT.

The rearrangement links TRBV3-1 (or the pseudogene TRBV3-2) to TRBJ2-7; 14 positions agree with TRBD2. Looked up from germline, CDR1 is LGHDT and CDR2 is YNNKEL (reference sequence). The CDR3 covers 15 residues. Trimming removed 4 bases from V and 2 bases from J; junction bases left unmatched: 1. The CDR3 bases are TGTGCCAGCAGCCTGGGACTAGCGGGGGCCTACGAGCAGTACTTC. This translates into CASSLGLAGAYEQYF.

V usage is TRBV24-1 and J usage is TRBJ2-5; 10 bases line up with TRBD2. The CDR3 extends over 14 amino acids. Per germline, CDR1 KGHDR and CDR2 SFDVKD. Losses at the gene ends were 4 bases for V and 5 bases for J; bases not matched to a gene: 3. In DNA, the CDR3 is TGTGCCACCAGTGACCCTAGCGGGGGTGAGACCCAGTACTTC. Protein product: CATSDPSGGETQYF.

This chain uses TRBV4-1 with TRBJ2-1, with 11 positions matching TRBD2. Trimming cost V 0 bases and J 9 bases; bases outside gene matches: 4. CDR3 length equals 15 residues. Germline assignment: CDR1 MGHRA and CDR2 YSYEKL. This chain's CDR3 is CASSQEPSGRTEQFF. The CDR3 DNA reads TGCGCCAGCAGCCAAGAGCCTAGCGGGAGGACTGAGCAGTTCTTC.

The gene calls are TRBV4-3 and TRBJ1-4, with a tentative D call TRBD1 (5 bases). Germline CDR1 reads LGHNA; CDR2 reads YSLEER. CDR3 size: 14 residues. V was cut by 5 bases and J by 8 bases, with 15 bases left in between. CDR3 amino acids: CASSKLGGGEKLFF. As DNA, the CDR3 is TGCGCCAGCAGCAAGCTGGGGGGAGGGGAAAAACTGTTTTTT.

This chain links TRBV7-2 with TRBJ1-1; unclear D gene. CDR3 length: 12 residues. Trimming took off 1 base at V and 8 bases at J, with 8 bases between the two ends. The V gene's germline CDR1 is SGHTA and CDR2 FQGNSA. The CDR3 nucleotides are TGTGCCAGCAGCTTAGAGGGAGGGGAAGCTTTCTTT. This codes for CASSLEGGEAFF. Full variable domain (missing parts from reference TRBV7-2 and TRBJ1-1): GAGVSQSPSNKVTEKGKDVELRCDPISGHTALYWYRQSLGQGLEFLIYFQGNSAPDKSGLPSDRFSAERTGGSVSTLTIQRTQQEDSAVYLCASSLEGGEAFFGQGTRLTVV.

V is TRBV7-2 and J is TRBJ2-7, with D maybe TRBD2 (6 bases). The CDR3 totals 17 residues. Germline loops: CDR1 SGHTA, CDR2 FQGNSA. The germline V and J ends were trimmed by 3 bases and 4 bases, with 22 bases remaining between them. This CDR3 reads CASSLGGILFGAYEQYF. CDR3 DNA: TGTGCCAGCAGCTTGGGCGGGATTTTATTCGGGGCTTACGAGCAGTACTTC.

The chain joins TRBV7-2 to TRBJ1-6; TRBD1 matches at 7 bases. Looked up from germline, CDR1 is SGHTA and CDR2 is FQGNSA. The CDR3 is 14 residues long. V shed 2 bases, J shed 7 bases, and the junction held 2 bases outside the gene matches. CDR3 sequence reads: CASSLRGLNSPLHF. As DNA, the CDR3 is TGTGCCAGCAGCTTAAGGGGGCTAAATTCACCCCTCCACTTT.